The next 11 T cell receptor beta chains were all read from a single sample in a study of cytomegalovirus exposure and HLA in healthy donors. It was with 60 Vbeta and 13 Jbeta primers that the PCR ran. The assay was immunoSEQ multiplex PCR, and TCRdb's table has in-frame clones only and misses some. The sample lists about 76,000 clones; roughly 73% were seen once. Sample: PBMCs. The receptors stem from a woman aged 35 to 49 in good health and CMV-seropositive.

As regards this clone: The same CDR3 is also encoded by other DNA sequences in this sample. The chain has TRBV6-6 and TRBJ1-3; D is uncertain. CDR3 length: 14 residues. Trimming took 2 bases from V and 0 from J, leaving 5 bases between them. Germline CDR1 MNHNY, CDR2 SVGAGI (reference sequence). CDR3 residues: CASSYGSSGNTIYF. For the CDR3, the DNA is TGTGCCAGCAGTTACGGGAGCTCTGGAAACACCATATATTTT.

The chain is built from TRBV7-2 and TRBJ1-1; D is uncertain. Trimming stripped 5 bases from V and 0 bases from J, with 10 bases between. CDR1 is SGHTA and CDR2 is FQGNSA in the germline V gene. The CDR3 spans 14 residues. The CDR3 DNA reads TGTGCCAGCAGCGCCAACCAGGTGAACACTGAAGCTTTCTTT. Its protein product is CASSANQVNTEAFF.

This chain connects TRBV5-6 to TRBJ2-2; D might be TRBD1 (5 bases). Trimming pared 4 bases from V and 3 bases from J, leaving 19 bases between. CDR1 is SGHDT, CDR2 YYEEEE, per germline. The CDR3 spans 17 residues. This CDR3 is CASSSGDDRGYTGELFF. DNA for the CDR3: TGTGCCAGCAGCAGTGGAGATGACAGAGGATACACCGGGGAGCTGTTTTTT.

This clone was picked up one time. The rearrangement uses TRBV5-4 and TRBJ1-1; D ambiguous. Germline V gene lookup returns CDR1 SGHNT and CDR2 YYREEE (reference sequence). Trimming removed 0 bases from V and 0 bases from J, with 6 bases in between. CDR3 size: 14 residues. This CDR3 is CASSLDRLNTEAFF. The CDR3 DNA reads TGTGCCAGCAGCTTGGACAGACTGAACACTGAAGCTTTCTTT.

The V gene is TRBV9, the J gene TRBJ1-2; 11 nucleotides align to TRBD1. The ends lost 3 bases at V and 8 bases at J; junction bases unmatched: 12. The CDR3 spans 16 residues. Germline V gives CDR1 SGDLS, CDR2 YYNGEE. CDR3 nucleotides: TGTGCCAGCAGCGCCTCTTCCTGGACAGGGGGCGAAGGCTACACCTTC. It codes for CASSASSWTGGEGYTF.

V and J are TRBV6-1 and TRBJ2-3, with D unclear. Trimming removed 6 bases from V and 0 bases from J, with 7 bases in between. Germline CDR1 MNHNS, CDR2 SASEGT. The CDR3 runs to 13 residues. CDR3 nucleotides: TGTGCCAGCAGCCAGGTTAGCACAGATACGCAGTATTTT. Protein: CASSQVSTDTQYF.

The CDR3 is CASRRDRGLRGNQPQHF. The CDR3, as DNA: TGTGCCAGCAGGAGGGACAGGGGACTAAGGGGCAATCAGCCCCAGCATTTT. The rearrangement joins TRBV28 to TRBJ1-5; 10 bases are shared with TRBD1. The CDR3 extends over 17 amino acids. CDR1 and CDR2 (germline): MDHEN, SYDVKM. With V trimmed by 6 bases and J by 2 bases, 10 bases remained unmatched.

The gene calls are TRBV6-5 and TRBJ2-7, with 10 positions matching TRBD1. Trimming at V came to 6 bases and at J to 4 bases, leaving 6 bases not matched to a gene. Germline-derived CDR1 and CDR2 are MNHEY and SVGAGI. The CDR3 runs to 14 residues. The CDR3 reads CASRRDRGYYEQYF. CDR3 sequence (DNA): TGTGCCAGCAGGAGGGACAGGGGTTATTACGAGCAGTACTTC.

The CDR3 is CASSQGQGAGEKLFF. DNA of the CDR3: TGCGCCAGCAGCCAGGGACAGGGGGCAGGTGAAAAACTGTTTTTT. J is TRBJ1-4 and V is TRBV5-1; 12 bases fit TRBD1. V lost 4 bases and J lost 7; bases outside the gene matches: 5. This CDR3 is built from 15 residues. CDR1 is SGHRS and CDR2 is YFSETQ in the germline V gene.

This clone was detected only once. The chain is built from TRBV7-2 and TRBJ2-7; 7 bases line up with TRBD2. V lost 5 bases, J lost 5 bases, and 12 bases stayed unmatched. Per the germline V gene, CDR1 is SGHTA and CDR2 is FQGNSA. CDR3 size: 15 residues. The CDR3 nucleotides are TGTGCCAGCAGCCCTAGGGGAGGGAGACCGAACGAGCAGTACTTC. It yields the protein CASSPRGGRPNEQYF.

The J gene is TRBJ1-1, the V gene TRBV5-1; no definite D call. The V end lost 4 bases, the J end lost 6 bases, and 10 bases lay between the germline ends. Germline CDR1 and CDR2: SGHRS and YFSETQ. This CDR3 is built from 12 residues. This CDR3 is CASSPGSPEAFF. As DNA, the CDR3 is TGCGCCAGCAGCCCGGGGTCGCCTGAAGCTTTCTTT.